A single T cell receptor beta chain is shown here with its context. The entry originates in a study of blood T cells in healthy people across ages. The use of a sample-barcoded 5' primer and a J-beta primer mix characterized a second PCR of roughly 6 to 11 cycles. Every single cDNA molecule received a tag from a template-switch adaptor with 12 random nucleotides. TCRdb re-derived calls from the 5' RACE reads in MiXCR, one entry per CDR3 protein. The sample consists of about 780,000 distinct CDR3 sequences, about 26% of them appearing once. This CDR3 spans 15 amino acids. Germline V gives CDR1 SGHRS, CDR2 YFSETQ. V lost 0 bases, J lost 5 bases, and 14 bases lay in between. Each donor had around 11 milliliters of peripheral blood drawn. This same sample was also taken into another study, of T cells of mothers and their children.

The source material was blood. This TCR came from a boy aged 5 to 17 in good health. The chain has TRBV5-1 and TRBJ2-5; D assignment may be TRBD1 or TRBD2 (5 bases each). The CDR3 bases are TGCGCCAGCAGCTTGGGCCGGGGCTTGTGGGAGACCCAGTACTTC. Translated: CASSLGRGLWETQYF.